The 14 T cell receptor beta chains below all came from one sample that was sequenced in a study of cytomegalovirus exposure and HLA in healthy donors. With 60 Vbeta and 13 Jbeta primers, the PCR was carried out. This table comes from immunoSEQ multiplex PCR, and its TCRdb copy is limited to in-frame clones, with some not included. The table shows some 150,000 clones, with around 80% occurring only once. Sample: PBMCs. The receptors here all came from a man in his forties or fifties in good health and CMV-seronegative.

In DNA, the CDR3 is TGTGCCAGCAGACCGAGGGGCACAGATACGCAGTATTTT. It specifies CASRPRGTDTQYF. The chain has TRBV6-6 and TRBJ2-3; D might be TRBD2 (5 bases). The germline V gene has CDR1 MNHNY and CDR2 SVGAGI (reference sequence). V was clipped by 6 bases and J by 1 base, with 8 bases between them. The CDR3 has 13 amino acids.

V gene TRBV27 combines with J gene TRBJ2-3, with 8 bases aligning to TRBD2. The CDR3 has 14 amino acids. With 6 bases clipped from V and 7 bases from J, the junction kept 9 bases outside the gene matches. Germline V gene lookup returns CDR1 MNHEY and CDR2 SMNVEV (reference sequence). CDR3 in DNA: TGTGCCAGCAGCCGATCCGGACTAGCCTATACGCAGTATTTT. It translates to CASSRSGLAYTQYF.

The V call is TRBV2, the J call TRBJ2-5; TRBD2 aligns across 8 bases. The J call is doubtful: the DNA matches TRBJ2-7 better. The CDR3 sequence is 14 residues long. The germline V gene encodes CDR1 SNHLY and CDR2 FYNNEI. The CDR3 DNA reads as TGTGCCAGCAGTAACGGGGGGGCCTTCTACGAGCAGTACTTC. It codes for CASSNGGAFYEQYF.

The rearrangement uses TRBV11-2 and TRBJ1-3; D gene ambiguous. This CDR3 is 16 amino acids long. The germline V and J ends were trimmed by 2 bases and 4 bases, with 15 bases remaining between them. Germline CDR1 reads SGHAT; CDR2 reads FQNNGV. The CDR3 region is CASSLQASASGNTIYF. CDR3 bases: TGTGCCAGCAGCTTACAAGCTAGTGCGAGCGGAAACACCATATATTTT.

J is TRBJ2-1 and V is TRBV5-8; no reliable D call. Deletions cut 4 bases from V and 8 bases from J, with 7 bases between. Germline CDR1 and CDR2: SGHTS and YDEGEE. The CDR3 has 11 residues. In DNA, the CDR3 is TGTGCCAGCAGCCCGAGGCATGAGCAGTTCTTC. Amino acid sequence: CASSPRHEQFF.

This sequence joins TRBV7-2 and TRBJ2-1, with D perhaps matching TRBD2 (5 bases). CDR1 SGHTA and CDR2 FQGNSA come from the germline V gene. This CDR3 has 16 amino acids. V was pared by 6 bases and J by 0 bases, with 15 bases between. The CDR3 coding sequence is TGTGCCAGCAGGCGACGGACGGGAAGCTCCTACAATGAGCAGTTCTTC. Translated, it gives CASRRRTGSSYNEQFF.

V is TRBV15 and J is TRBJ2-7; TRBD1 matches at 9 bases. CDR3 length: 15 amino acids. The ends lost 4 bases at V and 3 bases at J; junction bases unmatched: 7. From germline, CDR1 is LNHNV and CDR2 YYDKDF (reference sequence). CDR3 nucleotides: TGTGCCACCAGCATAGAACAGGGGGCGGGCTACGAGCAGTACTTC. Its protein product is CATSIEQGAGYEQYF. Based on the CDR3 plus reference TRBV15 and TRBJ2-7, the full variable domain is DAMVIQNPRYQVTQFGKPVTLSCSQTLNHNVMYWYQQKSSQAPKLLFHYYDKDFNNEADTPDNFQSRRPNTSFCFLDIRSPGLGDTAMYLCATSIEQGAGYEQYFGPGTRLTVT.

This clone was seen a handful of times. This chain connects TRBV5-1 to TRBJ2-7, with 12 nucleotides matching TRBD2. Germline CDR1 SGHRS, CDR2 YFSETQ. The CDR3 runs 14 residues. With V trimmed by 2 bases and J by 6 bases, 3 bases remained unmatched. The CDR3, as DNA: TGCGCCAGCAGCTTAGGGACTAGCGGGCGCGAGCAGTACTTC. Residues: CASSLGTSGREQYF.

This chain connects TRBV30 to TRBJ2-7, with 11 bases fitting TRBD1. The germline V gene encodes CDR1 GTSNPN and CDR2 SVGIG (reference sequence). This CDR3 is 12 amino acids long. J gave up 6 bases and V 4 bases, and 2 bases lay outside the gene matches. In nucleotides, the CDR3 is TGTGCCTGGATCGGGACAGGGGGCGAGCAGTACTTC. Residues: CAWIGTGGEQYF.

J is TRBJ2-3 and V is TRBV7-2; TRBD2 matches 10 bases. V trimming: 2 bases; J trimming: 4 bases; junction bases outside the gene matches: 6. Germline V gene data show CDR1 as SGHTA and CDR2 as FQGNSA. The length of the CDR3 is 16 residues. CDR3 amino acids: CASSLLKRGGPDTQYF. The CDR3, as DNA: TGTGCCAGCAGCTTACTAAAGCGGGGGGGTCCAGATACGCAGTATTTT. Variable domain in full (rest from reference TRBV7-2 and TRBJ2-3): GAGVSQSPSNKVTEKGKDVELRCDPISGHTALYWYRQSLGQGLEFLIYFQGNSAPDKSGLPSDRFSAERTGGSVSTLTIQRTQQEDSAVYLCASSLLKRGGPDTQYFGPGTRLTVL.

This chain joins TRBV5-1 and TRBJ2-7; 7 bases line up with TRBD2. The V gene's germline CDR1 is SGHRS and CDR2 YFSETQ. The length of the CDR3 is 13 residues. Germline trimming cut 0 bases from V and 3 bases from J; bases unmatched to any gene: 0. The CDR3 DNA reads as TGCGCCAGCAGCTTGGAGCGGGGCTACGAGCAGTACTTC. Its protein product is CASSLERGYEQYF. Full variable domain (rest looked up from reference TRBV5-1 and TRBJ2-7): KAGVTQTPRYLIKTRGQQVTLSCSPISGHRSVSWYQQTPGQGLQFLFEYFSETQRNKGNFPGRFSGRQFSNSRSEMNVSTLELGDSALYLCASSLERGYEQYFGPGTRLTVT.

This clone was found a few times. This chain uses TRBV10-2 with TRBJ2-1, with D tentatively TRBD1 (6 bases). The length of the CDR3 is 12 residues. Germline V gives CDR1 WSHSY, CDR2 SAAADI. The V end was cut by 4 bases, the J end by 10 bases, with 11 bases between. This CDR3 is CASSGFDREQFF. In DNA form, the CDR3 reads TGCGCCAGCAGTGGGTTCGACAGGGAGCAGTTCTTC.

The gene calls are TRBV11-2 and TRBJ1-1; D not resolved. There are 15 residues in the CDR3. Trimming cost V 0 bases and J 6 bases, with 14 bases left between them. CDR1 SGHAT and CDR2 FQNNGV come from the germline V gene. The CDR3 DNA is TGTGCCAGCAGCTTAGATACCCGACTGACCTCTGAAGCTTTCTTT. This codes for CASSLDTRLTSEAFF. Complete variable domain (other parts from reference TRBV11-2 and TRBJ1-1): EAGVAQSPRYKIIEKRQSVAFWCNPISGHATLYWYQQILGQGPKLLIQFQNNGVVDDSQLPKDRFSAERLKGVDSTLKIQPAKLEDSAVYLCASSLDTRLTSEAFFGQGTRLTVV.

V usage is TRBV2 and J usage is TRBJ2-7; possibly TRBD1 for D (6 bases). With 4 bases removed from V and 9 bases from J, the gap between germline ends came to 22 bases. This CDR3 comprises 15 residues. Germline loops: CDR1 SNHLY, CDR2 FYNNEI. CDR3 nucleotides: TGTGCCAGCAGTGTGGGCTGGGGACCAGGGGAAGGGCAGTACTTC. Protein: CASSVGWGPGEGQYF.